These 10 T cell receptor beta chains share one sample of origin, sequenced in a study of T cells in Graves' hyperthyroidism and ophthalmopathy. TCR beta CDR3 regions were amplified from RNA. HTBI primers drove first-round RT-PCR of the TCR CDR3. TCRdb re-analysed the multiplex PCR reads in MiXCR, keeping a single row per CDR3 protein. The sample lists some 740,000 distinct CDR3 sequences; 14% were seen once. Input material: blood. These TCRs come from a woman younger than 35 with Graves' hyperthyroidism.

This clonotype was counted ten times or more. In DNA, the CDR3 is TGTGCCAGCGGATCTACGACGGGGTCGAGCACAGATACGCAGTATTTT. The encoded protein is CASGSTTGSSTDTQYF. This chain links TRBV7-8 with TRBJ2-3; maybe TRBD2 (5 bases). Trimming stripped 8 bases from V and 0 bases from J, with 18 bases between. The CDR3 is 16 residues long. The germline CDR1 and CDR2 sequences are SGHVS and FQNEAQ. Full variable domain (rest looked up from reference TRBV7-8 and TRBJ2-3): GAGVSQSPRYKVAKRGQDVALRCDPISGHVSLFWYQQALGQGPEFLTYFQNEAQLDKSGLPSDRFFAERPEGSVSTLKIQRTQQEDSAVYLCASGSTTGSSTDTQYFGPGTRLTVL.

This clonotype was seen a few times. This chain links TRBV16 with TRBJ2-7, with a possible D match to TRBD1 (6 bases). The length of the CDR3 is 13 residues. V was trimmed by 3 bases and J by 5 bases, leaving 11 bases between them. Germline assignment: CDR1 KGHSY and CDR2 FQNENV. CDR3 coding DNA: TGTGCCAGCAGCCAGTACAGGGCCCACGAGCAGTACTTC. As protein: CASSQYRAHEQYF.

Concerning this clonotype: At one end, the junction sequence differs from germline, possibly due to a read error. V usage is TRBV12-3 or TRBV12-4 and J usage is TRBJ1-5; D gene ambiguous. This CDR3 is 12 amino acids long. The CDR3 loop reads CAISEGNQPQHF. The CDR3 DNA follows: TGTGCCATCAGTGAGGGAAATCAGCCCCAGCATTTT.

The chain links TRBV19 to TRBJ2-6; D unresolved. The CDR3 has 16 amino acids. Germline-derived CDR1 and CDR2 are LNHDA and SQIVND (reference sequence). Trimming took 2 bases from V and 4 from J, leaving 12 bases between them. CDR3 bases: TGTGCCAGTAGTATACCCACTACCCCCGGGGCCAACGTCCTGACTTTC. It yields the protein CASSIPTTPGANVLTF.

This chain's CDR3 is CSAQTPMGYNEQFF. CDR3 in DNA: TGCAGTGCTCAGACTCCCATGGGGTACAATGAGCAGTTCTTC. The chain employs TRBV20-1 and TRBJ2-1; D not resolved. This CDR3 contains 14 residues. Germline-derived CDR1 and CDR2 are DFQATT and SNEGSKA (reference sequence). Trimming removed 5 bases at V and 4 bases at J, with 15 bases between.

This clonotype was observed at least ten times. V usage is TRBV7-3 and J usage is TRBJ2-1, with 7 nucleotides matching TRBD2. The CDR3 has 15 residues. CDR1 SGHTA and CDR2 FQGTGA come from the germline V gene. Unmatched junction bases numbered 6, after V lost 3 bases and J lost 4 bases. The CDR3 DNA follows: TGTGCCAGCAGCTTCAACGGGGGGAAGTACAATGAGCAGTTCTTC. This translates into CASSFNGGKYNEQFF.

The chain has TRBV4-3 and TRBJ2-7; 9 positions agree with TRBD1. V dropped 3 bases and J dropped 4; count of bases not matched to a gene: 7. Germline V CDR1 and CDR2: LGHNA, YSLEER. The CDR3 is 15 residues long. The CDR3 DNA reads as TGCGCCAGCAGCCACGGACAGGGGATGTTGTACGAGCAGTACTTC. Amino acids: CASSHGQGMLYEQYF.

The gene calls are TRBV7-9 and TRBJ2-5; no firm D call. CDR1 and CDR2 (germline): SEHNR, FQNEAQ (reference sequence). This CDR3 has 16 amino acids. The germline V and J ends were trimmed by 3 bases and 3 bases, with 17 bases remaining between them. CDR3 amino acids: CASSFPEIHREETQYF. The CDR3 DNA reads as TGTGCCAGCAGCTTTCCGGAGATTCATAGGGAAGAGACCCAGTACTTC.

This clonotype was seen many times. The V and J genes are TRBV30 and TRBJ1-1, with a possible D match to TRBD1 (6 bases). Trimming took off 3 bases at V and 5 bases at J, with 16 bases between the two ends. Germline V gives CDR1 GTSNPN, CDR2 SVGIG (reference sequence). The CDR3 extends over 14 amino acids. CDR3 sequence: CAWRLTGPGTEAFF. The CDR3 DNA is TGTGCCTGGAGATTAACAGGGCCTGGAACTGAAGCTTTCTTT.

This clonotype was found many times. The V and J genes are TRBV12-3 or TRBV12-4 and TRBJ1-3; tentative D call: TRBD1 (5 bases). The CDR3 runs 15 residues. V was cut by 3 bases and J by 3 bases, with 12 bases left in between. CDR3 protein: CASSFFNQGGNTIYF. The CDR3 DNA reads as TGTGCCAGCAGTTTCTTCAACCAGGGTGGAAACACCATATATTTT.